The present T cell receptor (beta chain) was sequenced within a study of OX40 agonist ivuxolimab in advanced cancers. Study in general: Patients treated during dose escalation were battling hepatocellular carcinoma, melanoma, renal cell or head and neck cancer. One patient with hepatocellular carcinoma and two with cutaneous melanoma, three in all, had partial responses.

Comments on this clone: The antigen remains undetermined.

Study-wide results and caveats: At 0.1-3.0 mg/kg, partial responders had clonal expansion among the lowest observed.

Sequenced by immunoSEQ multiplex PCR; TCRdb stores in-frame clones only, minus some. The sample includes about 64,000 clones, approximately 80% of them seen just once. The germline V gene has CDR1 KGHSH and CDR2 LQKENI. Trimming took 6 bases from V and 3 from J, leaving 8 bases between them. This CDR3 contains 12 residues. The chain links TRBV18 to TRBJ2-5; D call uncertain. This sample comprised CD4+ or CD8+ T cells sorted from blood, obtained in a trial of the OX40 agonist ivuxolimab. This TCR was recovered from an adult with an advanced solid tumor such as melanoma, head and neck, liver or kidney cancer. DNA of the CDR3: TGTGCCAGCTCCCGAGGAAAAGAGACCCAGTACTTC. Protein: CASSRGKETQYF.